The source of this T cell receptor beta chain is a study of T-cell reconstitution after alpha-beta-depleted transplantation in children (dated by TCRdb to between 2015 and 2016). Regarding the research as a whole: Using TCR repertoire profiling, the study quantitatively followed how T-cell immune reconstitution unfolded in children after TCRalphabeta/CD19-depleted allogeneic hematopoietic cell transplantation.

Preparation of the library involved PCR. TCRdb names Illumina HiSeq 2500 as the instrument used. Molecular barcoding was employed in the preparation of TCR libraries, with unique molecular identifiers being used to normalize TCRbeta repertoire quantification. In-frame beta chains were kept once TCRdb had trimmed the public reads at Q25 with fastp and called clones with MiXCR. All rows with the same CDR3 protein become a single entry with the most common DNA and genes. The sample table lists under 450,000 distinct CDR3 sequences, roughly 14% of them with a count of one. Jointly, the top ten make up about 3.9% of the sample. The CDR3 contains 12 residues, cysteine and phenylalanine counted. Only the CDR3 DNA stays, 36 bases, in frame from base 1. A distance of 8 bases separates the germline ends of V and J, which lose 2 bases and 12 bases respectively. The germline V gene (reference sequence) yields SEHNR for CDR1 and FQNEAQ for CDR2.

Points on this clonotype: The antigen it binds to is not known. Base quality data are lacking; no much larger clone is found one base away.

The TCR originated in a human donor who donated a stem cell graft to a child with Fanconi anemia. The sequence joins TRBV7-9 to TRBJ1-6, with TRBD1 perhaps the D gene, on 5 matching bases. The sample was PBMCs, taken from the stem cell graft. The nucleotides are TGTGCCAGCAGCTTACCGGGGGGACCCCTCCACTTT. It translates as CASSLPGGPLHF.